These 18 T cell receptor beta chains came from one sample sequenced in a study of blood T cell repertoires in COVID-19. Clones were sequenced by immunoSEQ multiplex PCR, and TCRdb holds only the in-frame ones, with some missing. The sample includes more than 150,000 clones, roughly nine tenths of them seen just once. The sample taken for sequencing was peripheral blood. The source is a man aged 70-80 years with active or convalescent COVID-19.

The V call is TRBV6-6, the J call TRBJ2-7; tentative D call: TRBD2 (5 bases). The CDR3 totals 14 residues. Trimming removed 10 bases at V and 4 bases at J, with 20 bases between. Germline V gene lookup returns CDR1 MNHNY and CDR2 SVGAGI (reference sequence). CDR3 loop: CATTLSLRGYEQYF. The CDR3 DNA sequence: TGTGCCACGACACTCTCACTCCGGGGTTACGAGCAGTACTTC.

The chain is built from TRBV7-9 and TRBJ1-6, with 12 bases matching TRBD1. V dropped 6 bases and J dropped 6; count of bases not matched to a gene: 0. In germline, CDR1 is SEHNR, CDR2 FQNEAQ (reference sequence). The CDR3 covers 14 residues. Here the CDR3 reads CASRGQGANSPLHF. As DNA, the CDR3 is TGTGCCAGCAGGGGACAGGGGGCTAATTCACCCCTCCACTTT.

The chain is built from TRBV4-3 and TRBJ1-5; D perhaps matches TRBD1 (5 bases). The CDR3 has 15 amino acids. V was clipped by 0 bases and J by 6 bases, with 12 bases between them. The germline V gene has CDR1 LGHNA and CDR2 YSLEER. CDR3 protein: CASSQDAGGGQPQHF. CDR3 DNA sequence: TGCGCCAGCAGCCAAGACGCGGGGGGAGGTCAGCCCCAGCATTTT.

The J gene is TRBJ1-1, the V gene TRBV18; no definite D call. This CDR3 region has 17 residues. Per germline, CDR1 KGHSH and CDR2 LQKENI. V lost 2 bases to trimming and J lost 3 bases, with 19 bases between them. The CDR3: CASSPVGGFNTDTEAFF. The CDR3 DNA sequence: TGTGCCAGCTCACCAGTAGGCGGGTTTAATACGGACACTGAAGCTTTCTTT.

This chain links TRBV27 with TRBJ2-1; the D gene is possibly TRBD1 (6 bases). Trimming took off 2 bases at V and 0 bases at J, with 26 bases between the two ends. CDR3 length equals 21 residues. Per the germline V gene, CDR1 is MNHEY and CDR2 is SMNVEV (reference sequence). The CDR3 coding sequence is TGTGCCAGCAGTTTACGAATCTTCGGGGCAGGGGAATGGAGCTCCTACAATGAGCAGTTCTTC. Protein: CASSLRIFGAGEWSSYNEQFF.

The chain employs TRBV28 and TRBJ1-1; weak D call: TRBD1 (6 bases). The CDR3 consists of 13 residues. V lost 6 bases to trimming and J lost 6 bases, with 14 bases between them. Germline V gene data show CDR1 as MDHEN and CDR2 as SYDVKM. The CDR3 DNA is TGTGCCAGCAGCGGAACAGGGCCATCTGAAGCTTTCTTT. Protein product: CASSGTGPSEAFF.

The chain uses TRBV19 and TRBJ2-2; D not certain. The CDR3 is 12 residues long. CDR1 is LNHDA and CDR2 is SQIVND in the germline V gene (reference sequence). V lost 9 bases, J lost 4 bases, and 9 bases lay in between. The CDR3 coding sequence is TGTGCCAGCCACTCGGGCACCGGGGAGCTGTTTTTT. Amino acids: CASHSGTGELFF.

This clone was recorded a few times. J is TRBJ2-2 and V is TRBV4-3, with D possibly being TRBD2 (5 bases). From germline, CDR1 is LGHNA and CDR2 YSLEER. This CDR3 comprises 14 residues. The V gene lost 0 bases and the J gene lost 7 bases, with 9 bases spanning the gap. In DNA, the CDR3 is TGCGCCAGCAGCCAAGACGAGGCGGGCGGGGAGCTGTTTTTT. Translating gives CASSQDEAGGELFF.

The chain recombines TRBV19 with TRBJ1-2, with 7 positions matching TRBD1. V dropped 9 bases and J dropped 7; count of bases not matched to a gene: 5. CDR1 and CDR2 (germline): LNHDA, SQIVND (reference sequence). CDR3 size: 11 residues. The CDR3 DNA reads TGTGCCAGAACAGGGGAGGTTGGCTACACCTTC. It encodes CARTGEVGYTF. The whole variable domain, remainder taken from reference TRBV19 and TRBJ1-2, is DGGITQSPKYLFRKEGQNVTLSCEQNLNHDAMYWYRQDPGQGLRLIYYSQIVNDFQKGDIAEGYSVSREKKESFPLTVTSAQKNPTAFYLCARTGEVGYTFGSGTRLTVV.

This chain uses TRBV18 with TRBJ1-3; 8 nucleotides line up with TRBD1. The CDR3 extends over 17 amino acids. J lost 0 bases, V lost 4 bases, and 8 bases had no gene match. CDR1 is KGHSH and CDR2 is LQKENI in the germline V gene. CDR3: CASSLSPDRVSGNTIYF. CDR3 sequence (DNA): TGTGCCAGCTCACTGTCCCCGGACAGGGTCTCTGGAAACACCATATATTTT.

The V gene is TRBV20-1, the J gene TRBJ2-1, with TRBD1 matching over 9 bases. The germline CDR1 and CDR2 sequences are DFQATT and SNEGSKA (reference sequence). The ends lost 6 bases at V and 14 bases at J; junction bases unmatched: 8. This CDR3 contains 11 residues. CDR3 in amino acids: CSAYEGTGKFF. Here the CDR3 DNA reads TGCAGTGCATATGAGGGGACAGGGAAGTTCTTC.

J is TRBJ2-1 and V is TRBV5-4, with TRBD2 as a possible D gene (5 bases). The CDR3 runs 13 residues. V was pared by 4 bases and J by 7 bases, with 12 bases between. Per the germline V gene, CDR1 is SGHNT and CDR2 is YYREEE (reference sequence). The CDR3 reads CASSRRSGNEQFF. The CDR3 coding sequence is TGTGCCAGCAGCCGGAGGTCGGGTAATGAGCAGTTCTTC. The complete variable domain, with remaining parts taken from reference TRBV5-4 and TRBJ2-1, reads ETGVTQSPTHLIKTRGQQVTLRCSSQSGHNTVSWYQQALGQGPQFIFQYYREEENGRGNFPPRFSGLQFPNYSSELNVNALELDDSALYLCASSRRSGNEQFFGPGTRLTVL.

Only a few counts were recorded for this clone. The CDR3 protein is CASKPLTSGTDTQYF. CDR3 nucleotide sequence: TGTGCCAGTAAGCCGCTGACTAGCGGAACAGATACGCAGTATTTT. This chain connects TRBV19 to TRBJ2-3; TRBD2 matches at 9 bases. This CDR3 region has 15 residues. Trimming cost V 7 bases and J 3 bases; bases outside gene matches: 8. Germline V gene lookup returns CDR1 LNHDA and CDR2 SQIVND (reference sequence).

This chain connects TRBV9 to TRBJ2-3, with a possible D match to TRBD1 (5 bases). V was cut by 4 bases and J by 4 bases, with 19 bases left in between. CDR1 is SGDLS and CDR2 is YYNGEE in the germline V gene. The CDR3 loop spans 16 amino acids. The CDR3 loop is CASSKEGVWSPDTQYF. For the CDR3, the DNA is TGTGCCAGCAGCAAAGAAGGGGTCTGGAGCCCAGATACGCAGTATTTT.

The chain carries TRBV7-9 and TRBJ2-7; 7 bases match TRBD1. Unmatched junction bases numbered 10, after V lost 5 bases and J lost 0 bases. CDR1 and CDR2 (germline): SEHNR, FQNEAQ (reference sequence). This CDR3 has 16 amino acids. Here the CDR3 reads CASSRFPGQTSYEQYF. In nucleotides, the CDR3 is TGTGCCAGCAGCCGGTTCCCGGGACAGACCTCCTACGAGCAGTACTTC.

This sequence joins TRBV19 and TRBJ2-2; the D gene is possibly TRBD2 (5 bases). From germline, CDR1 is LNHDA and CDR2 SQIVND (reference sequence). The length of the CDR3 is 15 residues. The V and J ends lost 6 bases and 1 base respectively, with 12 bases between them. Here the CDR3 DNA reads TGTGCCAGTAGCACCCCCGGGGAGAACACCGGGGAGCTGTTTTTT. Translation gives CASSTPGENTGELFF.

The CDR3 DNA sequence: TGTGCCATCAGCCGGACAGGGATTGACGAGACCCAGTACTTC. This translates into CAISRTGIDETQYF. The chain recombines TRBV10-3 with TRBJ2-5; 8 bases fit TRBD1. The V and J ends lost 6 bases and 5 bases, in that order; junction bases with no gene match: 8. This CDR3 comprises 14 residues. Germline CDR1 ENHRY, CDR2 SYGVKD.

The chain carries TRBV6-5 and TRBJ1-2; the D is unclear. Germline CDR1 is MNHEY and CDR2 is SVGAGI. The CDR3 sequence is 13 residues long. With 1 base removed from V and 0 bases from J, the gap between germline ends came to 3 bases. The CDR3 reads CASSYFTNYGYTF. The CDR3 bases are TGTGCCAGCAGTTACTTTACTAACTATGGCTACACCTTC.